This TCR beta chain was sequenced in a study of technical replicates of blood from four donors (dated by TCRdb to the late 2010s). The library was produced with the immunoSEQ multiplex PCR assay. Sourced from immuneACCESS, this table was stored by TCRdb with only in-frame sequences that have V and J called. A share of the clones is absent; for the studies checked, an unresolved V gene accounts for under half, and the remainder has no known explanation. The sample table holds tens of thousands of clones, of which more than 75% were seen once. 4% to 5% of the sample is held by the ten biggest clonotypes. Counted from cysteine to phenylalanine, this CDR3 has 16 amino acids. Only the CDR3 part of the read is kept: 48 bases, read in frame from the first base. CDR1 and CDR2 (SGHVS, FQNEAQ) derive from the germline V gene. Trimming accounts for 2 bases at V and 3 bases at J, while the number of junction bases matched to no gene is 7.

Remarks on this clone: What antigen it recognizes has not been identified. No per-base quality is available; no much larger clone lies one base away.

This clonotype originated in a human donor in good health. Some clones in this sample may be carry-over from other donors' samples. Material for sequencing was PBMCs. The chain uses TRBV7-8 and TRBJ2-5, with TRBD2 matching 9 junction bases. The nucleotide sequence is TGTGCCAGCAGCTTATCGCGGCTAGCGGGGAAAGAGACCCAGTACTTC. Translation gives CASSLSRLAGKETQYF.